The 26 T cell receptor beta chains given below trace back to one sample, sequenced in a study of somatic mutations in cytotoxic T cells in rheumatoid arthritis (dated 2017 in TCRdb). Receptors were amplified or captured by the immunoSEQ multiplex PCR assay. What TCRdb holds here is the immuneACCESS table cut down to in-frame rearrangements. Part of the clones is not present; checked against another copy, under half of the missing clones reflect an unresolved V gene, and the others are unexplained. The sample table contains about 14,000 clones; only one count was recorded for 74% of them. Around 30% of the sample comes from the top ten. The sample consisted of CD8+ T cells sorted from blood. These receptors were taken from an adult with rheumatoid arthritis.

The rearrangement joins TRBV10-2 to TRBJ1-2; D possibly corresponds to TRBD1 (5 bases). The CDR3 is 14 residues long. Per the germline V gene, CDR1 is WSHSY and CDR2 is SAAADI. V lost 8 bases and J 0 bases, leaving 13 bases between the germline ends. In DNA form, the CDR3 reads TGCGCCAGCGCACTCGGGGGATCTAACTATGGCTACACCTTC. Its translation: CASALGGSNYGYTF.

This chain links TRBV7-2 with TRBJ2-7; maybe TRBD2 (7 bases). Germline values: CDR1 SGHTA, CDR2 FQGNSA. V shed 1 base and J shed 4 bases, with 8 bases lying between them. The CDR3 spans 13 residues. The CDR3 region has the DNA TGTGCCAGCAGCTTAGAGGGGGGGTACGAGCAGTACTTC. Its protein is CASSLEGGYEQYF.

The chain is built from TRBV19 and TRBJ2-1; D unclear. The CDR3 length is 14 residues. Germline CDR1 is LNHDA and CDR2 is SQIVND (reference sequence). The V end lost 1 base, the J end lost 4 bases, and 8 bases lay between the germline ends. CDR3 in DNA: TGTGCCAGTAGTATAGGTGGAGATTACAATGAGCAGTTCTTC. Residues: CASSIGGDYNEQFF.

The CDR3 here is CASAPGGSFTDTQYF. The CDR3, as DNA: TGTGCCAGCGCCCCTGGGGGTTCCTTCACAGATACGCAGTATTTT. V is TRBV9 and J is TRBJ2-3; D may correspond to TRBD1 or TRBD2 (5 bases each). CDR3 size: 15 residues. Germline loops: CDR1 SGDLS, CDR2 YYNGEE. V was pared by 7 bases and J by 2 bases, with 17 bases between.

This chain links TRBV5-5 with TRBJ1-5; D ambiguous. In germline, CDR1 is SGHKS, CDR2 YYEKEE (reference sequence). Trimming stripped 4 bases from V and 0 bases from J, with 11 bases between. CDR3 length: 15 residues. In DNA, the CDR3 is TGTGCCAGCAGCCCATCTCAGTATAGCAATCAGCCCCAGCATTTT. Encoded protein: CASSPSQYSNQPQHF. The whole variable domain, filled in from reference TRBV5-5 and TRBJ1-5, reads DAGVTQSPTHLIKTRGQQVTLRCSPISGHKSVSWYQQVLGQGPQFIFQYYEKEERGRGNFPDRFSARQFPNYSSELNVNALLLGDSALYLCASSPSQYSNQPQHFGDGTRLSIL.

This clone was found a few times. The genes are TRBV25-1 and TRBJ1-2; TRBD1 is a possible D gene (6 bases). CDR1 MGHDK and CDR2 SYGVNS come from the germline V gene. V was trimmed by 3 bases and J by 7 bases, leaving 9 bases between them. This CDR3 region has 12 residues. CDR3: CASSEGAGGYTF. The CDR3 DNA is TGTGCCAGCAGTGAGGGGGCGGGTGGCTACACCTTC.

The rearrangement links TRBV15 to TRBJ2-3; weak D call: TRBD1 (6 bases). Per the germline V gene, CDR1 is LNHNV and CDR2 is YYDKDF (reference sequence). This CDR3 comprises 16 residues. V lost 5 bases and J 0 bases, leaving 15 bases between the germline ends. CDR3 coding DNA: TGTGCCACCAGCCCCACCAGGGGCACGAGCACAGATACGCAGTATTTT. Amino acids: CATSPTRGTSTDTQYF.

The V gene is TRBV29-1, the J gene TRBJ1-2; D remains ambiguous. The germline V gene has CDR1 SQVTM and CDR2 ANQGSEA. V dropped 4 bases and J dropped 6 bases, with 12 bases sitting between them. CDR3 size: 12 residues. CDR3 sequence: CSVVGSKDGYTF. CDR3 nucleotide sequence: TGCAGCGTTGTTGGCAGTAAAGATGGCTACACCTTC.

The chain joins TRBV10-1 to TRBJ2-7, with D maybe TRBD2 (6 bases). V shed 6 bases and J shed 7 bases, with 19 bases lying between them. Germline CDR1 and CDR2: WNHNN and SYGVQD (reference sequence). The CDR3 consists of 14 residues. The CDR3 is CASSGGLTGREQYF. The CDR3 region has the DNA TGCGCCAGCAGCGGCGGCCTCACGGGGAGGGAGCAGTACTTC.

The V call is TRBV13, the J call TRBJ2-7; D call uncertain. The germline V gene encodes CDR1 PRHDT and CDR2 FYEKMQ (reference sequence). V was cut by 3 bases and J by 8 bases, with 14 bases left in between. This CDR3 has 13 amino acids. CDR3 DNA sequence: TGTGCCAGCAGCTTTGGGTCACTGAATCAGCAGTACTTC. Its protein is CASSFGSLNQQYF.

The rearrangement links TRBV7-6 to TRBJ2-3; weak D call: TRBD2 (6 bases). CDR3 length: 14 residues. The germline gives CDR1 SGHVS, CDR2 FNYEAQ. The ends were cut back, 3 bases at V and 6 bases at J, with 13 bases in the middle. CDR3 loop: CASSLSSGVDTQYF. The CDR3 nucleotides read TGTGCCAGCAGCTTGAGTAGCGGTGTGGATACGCAGTATTTT.

The V gene is TRBV7-9, the J gene TRBJ2-6, with TRBD1 matching over 11 bases. The CDR3 loop spans 18 amino acids. V shed 0 bases and J 2 bases; nucleotides not matched to a gene: 3. Germline V gene data show CDR1 as SEHNR and CDR2 as FQNEAQ (reference sequence). The CDR3 protein is CASSLAGQGVTGANVLTF. The CDR3 nucleotides read TGTGCCAGCAGCTTAGCGGGACAGGGGGTAACTGGGGCCAACGTCCTGACTTTC.

J is TRBJ1-5 and V is TRBV4-1; D not resolved. The length of the CDR3 is 13 residues. The germline V gene has CDR1 MGHRA and CDR2 YSYEKL. V lost 3 bases and J lost 0, with 3 bases in between. The CDR3, as DNA: TGCGCCAGCAGCCACGTTAGCAATCAGCCCCAGCATTTT. It is translated as CASSHVSNQPQHF.

This clone was counted a few times. V is TRBV6-4 and J is TRBJ1-2, with a tentative D call TRBD1 (6 bases). The CDR3 runs 16 residues. Between the trimmed V and J ends, which lost 0 bases and 2 bases, there was a span of 13 bases. The germline V gene has CDR1 MRHNA and CDR2 SNTAGT. For the CDR3, the DNA is TGTGCCAGCAGTGACTCGGCGGACAGCCCAAACTATGGCTACACCTTC. It translates to CASSDSADSPNYGYTF.

The chain recombines TRBV6-5 with TRBJ1-2; the match to TRBD1 covers 7 bases. Germline loops: CDR1 MNHEY, CDR2 SVGAGI. V shed 6 bases and J 8 bases; nucleotides not matched to a gene: 15. The length of the CDR3 is 15 residues. The CDR3 DNA reads TGTGCCAGCAGATTCCAGGGGGAAGAGGCGAAAGGCTACACCTTC. Translating gives CASRFQGEEAKGYTF.

The chain has TRBV11-2 and TRBJ2-5; D is possibly TRBD1 or TRBD2 (6 bases each). In germline, CDR1 is SGHAT, CDR2 FQNNGV. V lost 6 bases and J lost 5, with 16 bases in between. This CDR3 is built from 14 residues. CDR3: CASSWTGAEETQYF. CDR3 DNA: TGTGCCAGCAGTTGGACGGGGGCCGAGGAGACCCAGTACTTC.

This clone has a handful of counts. V gene TRBV7-9 combines with J gene TRBJ1-2, with 9 bases identical to TRBD1. The CDR3 runs 16 residues. From germline, CDR1 is SEHNR and CDR2 FQNEAQ (reference sequence). Germline trimming cut 5 bases from V and 2 bases from J; bases unmatched to any gene: 9. Here the CDR3 DNA reads TGTGCCAGCAGCCCAGATGGGACAGGGCAAAACTATGGCTACACCTTC. Its translation is CASSPDGTGQNYGYTF.

This clone was observed once. J is TRBJ1-2 and V is TRBV5-8; D ambiguous. The V and J ends lost 2 bases and 6 bases respectively, with 14 bases between them. CDR3 length: 14 residues. Per the germline V gene, CDR1 is SGHTS and CDR2 is YDEGEE. CDR3 in amino acids: CASSLHGKGHGYTF. In DNA form, the CDR3 reads TGTGCCAGCAGCTTACACGGGAAAGGGCATGGCTACACCTTC.

This sequence joins TRBV6-1 and TRBJ1-3; perhaps TRBD1 as D (6 bases). The germline V gene has CDR1 MNHNS and CDR2 SASEGT. V was clipped by 5 bases and J by 0 bases, with 11 bases between them. The CDR3 extends over 15 amino acids. CDR3 sequence reads: CASSSRGSSGNTIYF. The CDR3 nucleotides read TGTGCCAGCAGTTCCAGGGGCTCCTCTGGAAACACCATATATTTT.

The chain joins TRBV6-5 to TRBJ2-5; 9 nucleotides match TRBD2. The germline V gene encodes CDR1 MNHEY and CDR2 SVGAGI. The CDR3 totals 16 residues. Unmatched junction bases numbered 5, after V lost 0 bases and J lost 3 bases. CDR3 in DNA: TGTGCCAGCAGTTACTCCCCCGCGGGGGGGGAAGAGACCCAGTACTTC. It yields the protein CASSYSPAGGEETQYF.

With respect to this clone: One junction end disagrees with the germline gene, perhaps due to a read error. This chain joins TRBV7-7 and TRBJ2-1; 7 bases align to TRBD1. The CDR3 has 15 residues. Germline CDR1 reads SSHAT; CDR2 reads FNYEAQ (reference sequence). The CDR3 coding sequence is TGTGCTAGCAGCTCCGACAGGGCCTCCTACAATGAGCAGTTCTTC. It specifies CASSSDRASYNEQFF.

This clone was found a few times. This chain links TRBV6-4 with TRBJ2-2; no clear D. The CDR3 runs 13 residues. Germline V lookup: CDR1 MRHNA, CDR2 SNTAGT. V lost 2 bases and J lost 2, with 3 bases in between. This CDR3 reads CASSDKNTGELFF. DNA of the CDR3: TGTGCCAGCAGTGACAAAAACACCGGGGAGCTGTTTTTT.

This chain connects TRBV19 to TRBJ2-2; D gene unclear. The V end was cut by 1 base, the J end by 3 bases, with 12 bases between. CDR3 length: 16 amino acids. CDR1 is LNHDA, CDR2 SQIVND, per germline (reference sequence). CDR3 residues: CASSIVPVKHTGELFF. CDR3 nucleotides: TGTGCCAGTAGTATAGTGCCAGTGAAACACACCGGGGAGCTGTTTTTT.

The chain links TRBV11-3 to TRBJ2-2; possible D gene TRBD2, 6 bases. With 1 base removed from V and 5 bases from J, the gap between germline ends came to 8 bases. The CDR3 is 14 residues long. In germline, CDR1 is SGHNT, CDR2 YENEEA. CDR3 bases: TGTGCCAGCAGCTTAGGGAGGGGAACCGGGGAGCTGTTTTTT. It yields the protein CASSLGRGTGELFF.

The gene calls are TRBV27 and TRBJ2-1; TRBD2 matches at 11 bases. The V segment lost 1 base and the J segment 8 bases; nucleotides outside the gene matches: 4. CDR1 is MNHEY and CDR2 is SMNVEV in the germline V gene (reference sequence). The CDR3 runs to 15 residues. This CDR3 reads CASSLYSGGADEQFF. The CDR3, as DNA: TGTGCCAGCAGTTTATATAGCGGGGGGGCCGATGAGCAGTTCTTC.

The V and J genes are TRBV9 and TRBJ2-1; 10 bases match TRBD1. With 6 bases clipped from V and 5 bases from J, the junction kept 14 bases outside the gene matches. The germline V gene has CDR1 SGDLS and CDR2 YYNGEE. CDR3 length equals 17 residues. The CDR3 sequence is CASTGGGTGESNNEQFF. Written as DNA, the CDR3 is TGTGCCAGCACCGGAGGCGGGACAGGGGAATCGAACAATGAGCAGTTCTTC.